Below are 13 T cell receptor beta chains sequenced from a single sample in a study of shared clonotypes between healthy human individuals (dated by TCRdb to 2018 to 2020). Library prep was done by the immunoSEQ multiplex PCR assay. The immuneACCESS repertoire file appears here via TCRdb, limited to in-frame rearrangements. These files lack a portion of the clones; in checked studies, under half of the deficit traces to unresolved V genes, and the cause of the others is not known. The sample records hundreds of thousands of clones, approximately 79% of which are singletons. Over 1.5% of the sample lies in the top ten. Sample: memory CD4+ T cells sorted from blood. Interpreted using the paper, the cell subset or site label stands for: CD45RA-negative fraction. These receptors were collected from a woman aged 30 to 39 in good health.

This clone was counted at least ten times. The chain employs TRBV7-7 and TRBJ2-2; 7 bases map to TRBD2. V was pared by 5 bases and J by 4 bases, with 7 bases of the junction left unmatched. The CDR3 runs to 15 residues. The germline CDR1 and CDR2 sequences are SSHAT and FNYEAQ (reference sequence). Here the CDR3 reads CASSQNWGGTGELFF. In nucleotides, the CDR3 is TGTGCCAGCAGCCAAAACTGGGGGGGCACCGGGGAGCTGTTTTTT.

V usage is TRBV20-1 and J usage is TRBJ2-7; the D is unclear. Trimming stripped 5 bases from V and 5 bases from J, with 10 bases between. CDR3 length: 11 residues. Looked up from germline, CDR1 is DFQATT and CDR2 is SNEGSKA (reference sequence). This CDR3 reads CSAWVLNEQYF. CDR3 DNA: TGCAGTGCTTGGGTCCTCAACGAGCAGTACTTC.

The V gene is TRBV11-2, the J gene TRBJ1-4; D unresolved. CDR1 is SGHAT and CDR2 is FQNNGV in the germline V gene. CDR3 length: 16 residues. V lost 0 bases to trimming and J lost 8 bases, with 16 bases between them. DNA for the CDR3: TGTGCCAGCAGCTTAGATCGGGTAGCCCCAAGGGAAAAACTGTTTTTT. The encoded protein is CASSLDRVAPREKLFF.

There are a few counts of this clone. The CDR3 protein is CASLKDRLNTGELFF. The CDR3, as DNA: TGCGCCAGCCTGAAGGACAGGCTTAACACCGGGGAGCTGTTTTTT. The chain couples TRBV5-1 to TRBJ2-2, with 7 bases lining up with TRBD1. Germline CDR1 and CDR2: SGHRS and YFSETQ. The CDR3 sequence is 15 residues long. Unmatched junction bases numbered 8, after V lost 7 bases and J lost 2 bases.

The chain recombines TRBV18 with TRBJ1-1; TRBD1 agrees at 7 bases. After removal of 3 bases from V and 6 bases from J, the junction contained 28 bases not matched to a gene. There are 21 residues in the CDR3. The germline CDR1 and CDR2 sequences are KGHSH and LQKENI. CDR3 bases: TGTGCCAGCTCACCTCACACGCCAAGACAGGGTGAAAGTCCCGGGGTGGCTGAAGCTTTCTTT. The encoded protein is CASSPHTPRQGESPGVAEAFF.

V and J are TRBV4-2 and TRBJ1-3; 11 bases align to TRBD1. The CDR3 spans 18 residues. The V segment lost 3 bases and the J segment 1 base; nucleotides outside the gene matches: 8. Germline lookup yields CDR1 LGHNA and CDR2 YNFKEQ. CDR3 region: CASSHPGTGGRSGNTIYF. The CDR3 DNA follows: TGTGCCAGCAGCCATCCCGGGACAGGGGGTAGGTCTGGAAACACCATATATTTT.

The chain combines TRBV4-2 with TRBJ2-2; 10 bases align to TRBD2. V lost 2 bases to trimming and J lost 5 bases; unmatched junction nucleotides: 5. This CDR3 comprises 16 residues. Germline loops: CDR1 LGHNA, CDR2 YNFKEQ. For the CDR3, the DNA is TGTGCCAGCAGCCAACTAGCGGGAGACGGTACCGGGGAGCTGTTTTTT. Its translation: CASSQLAGDGTGELFF.

As DNA, the CDR3 is TGCGCCAGCAGCCGCCAGGTAGGGGGCAATGAGCAGTTCTTC. It yields the protein CASSRQVGGNEQFF. The J gene is TRBJ2-1, the V gene TRBV5-1, with TRBD1 as a possible D gene (6 bases). This CDR3 spans 14 amino acids. Trimming cost V 4 bases and J 6 bases, with 14 bases left between them. The germline gives CDR1 SGHRS, CDR2 YFSETQ.

V usage is TRBV28 and J usage is TRBJ1-5, with 10 nucleotides matching TRBD1. This CDR3 has 16 residues. The germline CDR1 and CDR2 sequences are MDHEN and SYDVKM. Trimming removed 6 bases from V and 1 base from J; junction bases left unmatched: 6. The CDR3 spells CASSDRGLGSNQPQHF. The CDR3 DNA reads as TGTGCCAGCAGCGACAGGGGGCTAGGGAGCAATCAGCCCCAGCATTTT.

The chain combines TRBV6-5 with TRBJ1-3; D is possibly TRBD1 (5 bases). The CDR3 is made up of 16 amino acids. Trimming stripped 2 bases from V and 0 bases from J, with 11 bases between. Germline V gives CDR1 MNHEY, CDR2 SVGAGI. The CDR3 DNA is TGTGCCAGCAGTTACATCGGCGGGGCCTCTGGAAACACCATATATTTT. Protein: CASSYIGGASGNTIYF.

The chain couples TRBV28 to TRBJ1-1; no clear D. Germline lookup yields CDR1 MDHEN and CDR2 SYDVKM. The CDR3 runs 12 residues. V was clipped by 7 bases and J by 3 bases, with 9 bases between them. CDR3 bases: TGTGCCAGCAACTTCGGGTACACTGAAGCTTTCTTT. This translates into CASNFGYTEAFF.

This rearrangement joins TRBV28 to TRBJ2-3; TRBD2 matches at 9 bases. Germline CDR1 reads MDHEN; CDR2 reads SYDVKM. The CDR3 length is 17 residues. Trimming removed 3 bases from V and 5 bases from J; junction bases left unmatched: 12. The CDR3 is CASSFRRLAGAGDTQYF. In DNA, the CDR3 is TGTGCCAGCAGTTTTCGACGCTTAGCGGGAGCGGGAGATACGCAGTATTTT.

The chain combines TRBV19 with TRBJ2-7; 7 bases are shared with TRBD1. V shed 3 bases, J shed 2 bases, and the junction held 4 bases outside the gene matches. Germline V gene data show CDR1 as LNHDA and CDR2 as SQIVND (reference sequence). The CDR3 totals 14 residues. CDR3 residues: CASSISQGTYEQYF. CDR3 DNA: TGTGCCAGTAGTATCTCACAGGGGACCTACGAGCAGTACTTC.